The 32 T cell receptor beta chains reported below all come from one sample, sequenced in a study of shared clonotypes between healthy human individuals. The data were produced by immunoSEQ multiplex PCR, yet TCRdb's version contains in-frame clones alone and is incomplete. The sample holds roughly 1,100,000 clones, approximately 76% seen once. Sequences were obtained from memory CD4+ T cells sorted from blood. As to subset: CD45RA-negative fraction. These receptors were obtained from a man aged 18 to 35 in good health.

The genes are TRBV11-2 and TRBJ2-3, with D unclear. Germline-derived CDR1 and CDR2 are SGHAT and FQNNGV. V was clipped by 3 bases and J by 4 bases, with 8 bases between them. The length of the CDR3 is 13 residues. The CDR3: CASSFLGADTQYF. The DNA of the CDR3 is TGTGCCAGCAGCTTCCTTGGGGCAGATACGCAGTATTTT.

This chain joins TRBV9 and TRBJ2-3, with D unclear. The CDR3 has 15 residues. Trimming took 4 bases from V and 3 from J, leaving 15 bases between them. Germline lookup yields CDR1 SGDLS and CDR2 YYNGEE. CDR3 DNA: TGTGCCAGCAGCCGTATGGGCGGATCAACAGATACGCAGTATTTT. Translation gives CASSRMGGSTDTQYF.

The chain has TRBV7-9 and TRBJ1-4; D uncertain. V lost 8 bases, J lost 5 bases, and 12 bases lay in between. Looked up from germline, CDR1 is SEHNR and CDR2 is FQNEAQ (reference sequence). The CDR3 length is 13 residues. In nucleotides, the CDR3 is TGTGCCAGCCGTACAGCTATGAATGAAAAACTGTTTTTT. Its protein is CASRTAMNEKLFF.

A note on this clone: This may arise from a read error, as a much more abundant clone is one base away. Other DNA sequences in the sample encode the same CDR3. The rearrangement links TRBV28 to TRBJ2-7, with a tentative D call TRBD1 (5 bases). This CDR3 region has 11 residues. Trimming removed 2 bases at V and 6 bases at J, with 5 bases between. Germline values: CDR1 MDHEN, CDR2 SYDVKM. The CDR3 region is CASSLRGEQYF. The CDR3 region has the DNA TGTGCCAGCAGTTTAAGGGGCGAGCAGTACTTC.

V usage is TRBV18 and J usage is TRBJ2-5; 9 nucleotides agree with TRBD1. Germline CDR1 KGHSH, CDR2 LQKENI. With 6 bases clipped from V and 1 base from J, the junction kept 6 bases outside the gene matches. The CDR3 contains 15 residues. The CDR3 sequence: CASSQDRGGQETQYF. The CDR3 DNA sequence: TGTGCCAGCTCTCAGGACAGGGGAGGCCAAGAGACCCAGTACTTC. Full variable domain (rest looked up from reference TRBV18 and TRBJ2-5): NAGVMQNPRHLVRRRGQEARLRCSPMKGHSHVYWYRQLPEEGLKFMVYLQKENIIDESGMPKERFSAEFPKEGPSILRIQQVVRGDSAAYFCASSQDRGGQETQYFGPGTRLLVL.

The rearrangement uses TRBV9 and TRBJ2-2; 8 bases line up with TRBD2. The CDR3 covers 15 residues. Germline CDR1 SGDLS, CDR2 YYNGEE. Germline trimming cut 4 bases from V and 5 bases from J; bases unmatched to any gene: 7. DNA of the CDR3: TGTGCCAGCAGCATCAGCGGGAGTACAACCGGGGAGCTGTTTTTT. Residues: CASSISGSTTGELFF. The variable domain in full, with the rest retrieved from reference TRBV9 and TRBJ2-2, is DSGVTQTPKHLITATGQRVTLRCSPRSGDLSVYWYQQSLDQGLQFLIQYYNGEERAKGNILERFSAQQFPDLHSELNLSSLELGDSALYFCASSISGSTTGELFFGEGSRLTVL.

The rearrangement joins TRBV6-1 to TRBJ1-4; no definite D call. This CDR3 has 16 residues. Germline assignment: CDR1 MNHNS and CDR2 SASEGT. V gave up 1 base and J gave up 3 bases, with 12 bases separating them. The DNA for the CDR3 is TGTGCCAGCAGTGAAGGGAAAGGGCCCGCTAATGAAAAACTGTTTTTT. Its translation: CASSEGKGPANEKLFF.

The V gene is TRBV4-1, the J gene TRBJ2-1, with a possible D match to TRBD1 (5 bases). The V gene lost 0 bases and the J gene lost 8 bases, with 11 bases spanning the gap. Germline V gene lookup returns CDR1 MGHRA and CDR2 YSYEKL. The CDR3 is made up of 14 amino acids. CDR3 region: CASSQDGLGHEQFF. The CDR3 DNA reads as TGCGCCAGCAGCCAAGATGGATTGGGGCATGAGCAGTTCTTC.

V is TRBV29-1 and J is TRBJ2-5, with D perhaps matching TRBD2 (6 bases). V lost 5 bases to trimming and J lost 5 bases, with 12 bases between them. This CDR3 spans 12 amino acids. Germline V lookup: CDR1 SQVTM, CDR2 ANQGSEA. The CDR3 here is CSVQGGGETQYF. The CDR3 coding sequence is TGCAGCGTTCAGGGTGGGGGGGAGACCCAGTACTTC.

This clone occurred a few times. V is TRBV2 and J is TRBJ1-3; D possibly corresponds to TRBD1 (5 bases). The CDR3 totals 17 residues. Trimming took off 4 bases at V and 1 base at J, with 17 bases between the two ends. CDR1 and CDR2 from the germline V gene are SNHLY and FYNNEI. The CDR3 DNA follows: TGTGCCAGCAGTGGGAGGGGCGCCCGCTTTTCTGGAAACACCATATATTTT. This gives the protein CASSGRGARFSGNTIYF.

The rearrangement joins TRBV4-3 to TRBJ2-1; D may match TRBD1 or TRBD2 (6 bases each). Germline lookup yields CDR1 LGHNA and CDR2 YSLEER. The CDR3 is made up of 15 amino acids. V dropped 0 bases and J dropped 9 bases, with 15 bases sitting between them. The CDR3 bases are TGCGCCAGCAGCCAAGAAAGGGGGGTGGGGAGTGAGCAGTTCTTC. As protein: CASSQERGVGSEQFF.

This clone occurred a few times. The gene calls are TRBV18 and TRBJ1-1; 9 bases line up with TRBD1. The CDR3 loop spans 16 amino acids. V was pared by 2 bases and J by 4 bases, with 8 bases of the junction left unmatched. Germline V gene sequence: CDR1 KGHSH, CDR2 LQKENI. CDR3 amino acids: CASSPGGTGWSTEAFF. For the CDR3, the DNA is TGTGCCAGCTCACCAGGGGGGACAGGGTGGTCCACTGAAGCTTTCTTT.

The chain employs TRBV9 and TRBJ2-3, with a tentative D call TRBD2 (5 bases). Germline V gives CDR1 SGDLS, CDR2 YYNGEE. This CDR3 region has 18 residues. Trimming stripped 4 bases from V and 2 bases from J, with 23 bases between. The CDR3 coding sequence is TGTGCCAGCAGCCCCAAACCCAGGAGCGGAAGACTCACAGATACGCAGTATTTT. Translation gives CASSPKPRSGRLTDTQYF.

The genes are TRBV6-1 and TRBJ1-2; TRBD1 is a possible D gene (5 bases). The ends were cut back, 2 bases at V and 3 bases at J, with 19 bases in the middle. This CDR3 is 17 amino acids long. The germline V gene has CDR1 MNHNS and CDR2 SASEGT. The CDR3 DNA sequence: TGTGCCAGCAGTGAATCGTATAGGGGACGAATGCACTATGGCTACACCTTC. Protein sequence: CASSESYRGRMHYGYTF.

This clone was counted a few times. The chain employs TRBV11-2 and TRBJ1-5, with D perhaps TRBD1 (5 bases). Trimming left V 5 bases short and J 10 bases short, with 18 bases between. The germline V gene has CDR1 SGHAT and CDR2 FQNNGV. The CDR3 has 14 residues. The CDR3 coding sequence is TGTGCCAGCAGCCCAGGGACGGACCAAATCCCCCAGCATTTT. The encoded protein is CASSPGTDQIPQHF. Looking up the rest from reference TRBV11-2 and TRBJ1-5 gives the full variable domain: EAGVAQSPRYKIIEKRQSVAFWCNPISGHATLYWYQQILGQGPKLLIQFQNNGVVDDSQLPKDRFSAERLKGVDSTLKIQPAKLEDSAVYLCASSPGTDQIPQHFGDGTRLSIL.

This clone has a single count. This chain uses TRBV9 with TRBJ1-5; tentative D call: TRBD1 (5 bases). The V gene's germline CDR1 is SGDLS and CDR2 YYNGEE. This CDR3 has 15 amino acids. V lost 4 bases to trimming and J lost 0 bases, with 11 bases between them. In DNA form, the CDR3 reads TGTGCCAGCAGCCCGACAGCGTATAGCAATCAGCCCCAGCATTTT. Its protein product is CASSPTAYSNQPQHF. Full variable domain (missing parts from reference TRBV9 and TRBJ1-5): DSGVTQTPKHLITATGQRVTLRCSPRSGDLSVYWYQQSLDQGLQFLIQYYNGEERAKGNILERFSAQQFPDLHSELNLSSLELGDSALYFCASSPTAYSNQPQHFGDGTRLSIL.

This clone came up once. The V gene is TRBV7-9, the J gene TRBJ2-1; tentatively, D is TRBD1 (5 bases). Trimming pared 1 base from V and 6 bases from J, leaving 19 bases between. The CDR3 extends over 17 amino acids. CDR1 is SEHNR and CDR2 is FQNEAQ in the germline V gene (reference sequence). The CDR3 bases are TGTGCCAGCAGCTTAGGAGTTGGGGCGTCGGGTGTCAATGAGCAGTTCTTC. This gives the protein CASSLGVGASGVNEQFF. Drawing the rest from reference TRBV7-9 and TRBJ2-1, the complete variable domain is DTGVSQNPRHKITKRGQNVTFRCDPISEHNRLYWYRQTLGQGPEFLTYFQNEAQLEKSRLLSDRFSAERPKGSFSTLEIQRTEQGDSAMYLCASSLGVGASGVNEQFFGPGTRLTVL.

V usage is TRBV28 and J usage is TRBJ2-5, with D perhaps TRBD1 or TRBD2 (5 bases each). The CDR3 runs to 14 residues. CDR1 is MDHEN, CDR2 SYDVKM, per germline. With 5 bases removed from V and 6 bases from J, the gap between germline ends came to 16 bases. DNA of the CDR3: TGTGCCAGCAGTGCCCCCTCGGGGCCCAAGACCCAGTACTTC. Its protein product is CASSAPSGPKTQYF. Looking up the rest from reference TRBV28 and TRBJ2-5 gives the full variable domain: DVKVTQSSRYLVKRTGEKVFLECVQDMDHENMFWYRQDPGLGLRLIYFSYDVKMKEKGDIPEGYSVSREKKERFSLILESASTNQTSMYLCASSAPSGPKTQYFGPGTRLLVL.

The table lists this clone with many counts. The gene calls are TRBV29-1 and TRBJ1-1; no definite D call. V was cut by 8 bases and J by 1 base, with 11 bases left in between. The CDR3 is 12 amino acids. Germline assignment: CDR1 SQVTM and CDR2 ANQGSEA. The CDR3 loop is CSSLTGNTEAFF. CDR3 in DNA: TGCAGCTCCTTAACGGGGAACACTGAAGCTTTCTTT. Using reference TRBV29-1 and TRBJ1-1 for the parts outside the CDR3, the full variable domain is SAVISQKPSRDICQRGTSLTIQCQVDSQVTMMFWYRQQPGQSLTLIATANQGSEATYESGFVIDKFPISRPNLTFSTLTVSNMSPEDSSIYLCSSLTGNTEAFFGQGTRLTVV.

J is TRBJ2-1 and V is TRBV5-1, with D unresolved. The V and J ends lost 0 bases and 5 bases respectively, with 9 bases between them. Germline CDR1 SGHRS, CDR2 YFSETQ. The CDR3 length is 14 residues. For the CDR3, the DNA is TGCGCCAGCAGCTTGGCCCCCGAAAACAATGAGCAGTTCTTC. Translating gives CASSLAPENNEQFF.

Turning to this clone: This may stem from a read error, because a much larger clone lies one nucleotide away. The chain has TRBV28 and TRBJ1-2; D is possibly TRBD1 (5 bases). The CDR3 has 13 amino acids. The V end was cut by 7 bases, the J end by 1 base, with 10 bases between. CDR1 is MDHEN, CDR2 SYDVKM, per germline. The CDR3 sequence: CASTLGGNYGYTF. Written as DNA, the CDR3 is TGTGCCAGCACCCTCGGGGGTAACTATGGCTACACCTTC.

The chain is built from TRBV10-1 and TRBJ1-1, with D possibly matching TRBD1 (5 bases). Trimming took 10 bases from V and 2 from J, leaving 14 bases between them. This CDR3 comprises 13 residues. Germline V lookup: CDR1 WNHNN, CDR2 SYGVQD (reference sequence). The CDR3 DNA follows: TGCGCCACCATCAGGGTTGTAAACACTGAAGCTTTCTTT. This translates into CATIRVVNTEAFF.

About this clone itself: This CDR3 is also generated by other DNA sequences in the sample. The V call is TRBV7-9, the J call TRBJ2-7; possible D gene TRBD1, 6 bases. V lost 1 base and J lost 5, with 15 bases in between. Germline assignment: CDR1 SEHNR and CDR2 FQNEAQ (reference sequence). There are 15 residues in the CDR3. CDR3 sequence (DNA): TGTGCCAGCAGCTTAGGGGGTCAGGGGAACCACGAGCAGTACTTC. Translated, it gives CASSLGGQGNHEQYF.

Only one count was recorded for this clone. The chain combines TRBV7-2 with TRBJ2-4, with a weak D call TRBD1 (6 bases). V lost 3 bases to trimming and J lost 2 bases, with 8 bases between them. CDR1 is SGHTA and CDR2 is FQGNSA in the germline V gene. The CDR3 sequence is 14 residues long. CDR3 region: CASSLTGPKNIQYF. The CDR3 nucleotides read TGTGCCAGCAGCTTGACAGGACCCAAAAACATTCAGTACTTC.

J is TRBJ2-7 and V is TRBV19, with TRBD2 matching 11 bases. CDR3 length: 17 amino acids. Per the germline V gene, CDR1 is LNHDA and CDR2 is SQIVND (reference sequence). V gave up 3 bases and J gave up 0 bases; unmatched junction bases: 7. The CDR3 region has the DNA TGTGCCAGTAGTATGATAGCGGGAGGGCCGAGCTCCTACGAGCAGTACTTC. This translates into CASSMIAGGPSSYEQYF. Full variable domain (outside the CDR3, taken from reference TRBV19 and TRBJ2-7): DGGITQSPKYLFRKEGQNVTLSCEQNLNHDAMYWYRQDPGQGLRLIYYSQIVNDFQKGDIAEGYSVSREKKESFPLTVTSAQKNPTAFYLCASSMIAGGPSSYEQYFGPGTRLTVT.

In DNA form, the CDR3 reads TGTGCCAGTAGTATAGATGCCCTGGACGGGACCTACGAGCAGTACTTC. Encoded protein: CASSIDALDGTYEQYF. The J gene is TRBJ2-7, the V gene TRBV19, with a possible D match to TRBD2 (5 bases). Trimming removed 0 bases from V and 2 bases from J, with 14 bases in between. In germline, CDR1 is LNHDA, CDR2 SQIVND (reference sequence). CDR3 length equals 16 residues.

A single count supports this clone. The J gene is TRBJ2-2, the V gene TRBV21-1. TRBV21-1 is deemed a pseudogene. CDR3 length equals 17 residues. The chain's CDR3 is CASSSIPLTANTGELFF. In DNA, the CDR3 is TGTGCCAGCAGCTCGATCCCCCTTACGGCCAACACCGGGGAGCTGTTTTTT.

This chain links TRBV7-2 with TRBJ2-6; no firm D call. Germline CDR1 SGHTA, CDR2 FQGNSA. V was cut by 2 bases and J by 2 bases, with 13 bases left in between. The CDR3 is 17 residues long. Here the CDR3 DNA reads TGTGCCAGCAGCTTAATGGGGTCTCTCACTGGGGCCAACGTCCTGACTTTC. Protein sequence: CASSLMGSLTGANVLTF. Combining the CDR3 with reference TRBV7-2 and TRBJ2-6 gives the whole variable domain GAGVSQSPSNKVTEKGKDVELRCDPISGHTALYWYRQSLGQGLEFLIYFQGNSAPDKSGLPSDRFSAERTGGSVSTLTIQRTQQEDSAVYLCASSLMGSLTGANVLTFGAGSRLTVL.

J is TRBJ2-5 and V is TRBV28; the match to TRBD2 covers 7 bases. The CDR3 covers 15 residues. Germline-derived CDR1 and CDR2 are MDHEN and SYDVKM. Unmatched junction bases numbered 8, after V lost 2 bases and J lost 5 bases. In nucleotides, the CDR3 is TGTGCCAGCAGTTTAGGGGCAGCGGGGCCTGAGACCCAGTACTTC. Translation: CASSLGAAGPETQYF.

J is TRBJ2-7 and V is TRBV19, with D maybe TRBD2 (6 bases). CDR1 is LNHDA and CDR2 is SQIVND in the germline V gene (reference sequence). This CDR3 is built from 14 residues. V was trimmed by 5 bases and J by 1 base, leaving 12 bases between them. The chain's CDR3 is CASSGGSYSYEQYF. The CDR3 coding sequence is TGTGCCAGTAGTGGGGGGTCTTATTCCTACGAGCAGTACTTC. Looking up the rest from reference TRBV19 and TRBJ2-7 gives the full variable domain: DGGITQSPKYLFRKEGQNVTLSCEQNLNHDAMYWYRQDPGQGLRLIYYSQIVNDFQKGDIAEGYSVSREKKESFPLTVTSAQKNPTAFYLCASSGGSYSYEQYFGPGTRLTVT.

J is TRBJ1-5 and V is TRBV6-1; the D gene is possibly TRBD1 (6 bases). V was cut by 4 bases and J by 3 bases, with 13 bases left in between. Germline CDR1 is MNHNS and CDR2 is SASEGT. This CDR3 is 15 amino acids long. The CDR3, as DNA: TGTGCCAGCAGTGCCGGCAGGGGTTACAATCAGCCCCAGCATTTT. Translated: CASSAGRGYNQPQHF.

This clone came up once. The genes are TRBV11-2 and TRBJ2-7, with D tentatively TRBD2 (6 bases). The length of the CDR3 is 15 residues. Trimming shortened V by 1 base and J by 0 bases, and 10 bases separated the two germline ends. CDR1 is SGHAT, CDR2 FQNNGV, per germline. Here the CDR3 reads CASSLGGVPSYEQYF. In DNA form, the CDR3 reads TGTGCCAGCAGCTTAGGGGGGGTCCCCTCCTACGAGCAGTACTTC. The variable domain in full, completed from reference TRBV11-2 and TRBJ2-7, reads EAGVAQSPRYKIIEKRQSVAFWCNPISGHATLYWYQQILGQGPKLLIQFQNNGVVDDSQLPKDRFSAERLKGVDSTLKIQPAKLEDSAVYLCASSLGGVPSYEQYFGPGTRLTVT.